Below are 8 T cell receptor beta chains sequenced from a single sample in a study of Ad26.COV2.S vaccination and SARS-CoV-2 variants. Assay: immunoSEQ multiplex PCR; the TCRdb copy retains only in-frame clones and omits some. The sample contains a few hundred thousand clones, around 92% of which appear only once. This sample's treatment: 15 to 20 received Ad26.COV2.S at low or high dose, single or two shots; 5 received placebo; per-sample allocation not given. After the first vaccine or placebo injection, samples were drawn on day 63. Sequencing used peripheral blood, obtained in a trial of Ad26.COV2.S vaccine versus placebo. Every receptor here comes from a person aged 18 to 65 who received the Ad26.COV2.S COVID-19 vaccine or a placebo.

The genes are TRBV15 and TRBJ2-3, with 9 bases that match TRBD2. The CDR3 totals 16 residues. V lost 1 base and J lost 2; bases outside the gene matches: 4. The germline gives CDR1 LNHNV, CDR2 YYDKDF (reference sequence). Here the CDR3 DNA reads TGTGCCACCAGCAGAGGTGAGCGGGGGGACACAGATACGCAGTATTTT. Amino acids: CATSRGERGDTDTQYF.

The CDR3 DNA reads TGTGCCAGCAGGGACGCGGGGGTCAATTCACCCCTCCACTTT. Its protein is CASRDAGVNSPLHF. The chain uses TRBV6-5 and TRBJ1-6, with D tentatively TRBD1 (5 bases). Germline values: CDR1 MNHEY, CDR2 SVGAGI. There are 14 residues in the CDR3. V lost 6 bases, J lost 7 bases, and 13 bases lay in between.

The chain recombines TRBV11-2 with TRBJ2-7, with D possibly being TRBD2 (5 bases). V lost 6 bases and J 4 bases, leaving 22 bases between the germline ends. Germline V lookup: CDR1 SGHAT, CDR2 FQNNGV. This CDR3 has 16 residues. The CDR3 sequence: CASSLSGVRLGYEQYF. CDR3 coding DNA: TGTGCCAGCAGTTTGAGCGGTGTCCGCCTGGGATACGAGCAGTACTTC. Drawing the rest from reference TRBV11-2 and TRBJ2-7, the complete variable domain is EAGVAQSPRYKIIEKRQSVAFWCNPISGHATLYWYQQILGQGPKLLIQFQNNGVVDDSQLPKDRFSAERLKGVDSTLKIQPAKLEDSAVYLCASSLSGVRLGYEQYFGPGTRLTVT.

In this sample, this clone turned up a few times. This sequence joins TRBV7-8 and TRBJ2-7, with D possibly being TRBD1 (5 bases). Germline CDR1 SGHVS, CDR2 FQNEAQ. CDR3 length equals 15 residues. V lost 2 bases to trimming and J lost 5 bases, with 16 bases between them. The CDR3 is CASSLSRRGMHEQYF. The CDR3, as DNA: TGTGCCAGCAGCTTATCTCGTAGGGGAATGCACGAGCAGTACTTC. Variable domain in full (rest from reference TRBV7-8 and TRBJ2-7): GAGVSQSPRYKVAKRGQDVALRCDPISGHVSLFWYQQALGQGPEFLTYFQNEAQLDKSGLPSDRFFAERPEGSVSTLKIQRTQQEDSAVYLCASSLSRRGMHEQYFGPGTRLTVT.

This clone appeared a single time. The DNA of the CDR3 is TGTGCCAGCAGCCCCAGTAGCCACTCACCCCTCCACTTT. This sequence encodes CASSPSSHSPLHF. The J gene is TRBJ1-6, the V gene TRBV7-9; D unclear. This CDR3 is 13 amino acids long. Trimming shortened V by 5 bases and J by 10 bases, and 12 bases separated the two germline ends. The germline V gene encodes CDR1 SEHNR and CDR2 FQNEAQ (reference sequence).

The rearrangement links TRBV18 to TRBJ2-1; 9 bases line up with TRBD1. CDR3 size: 15 residues. Germline loops: CDR1 KGHSH, CDR2 LQKENI. Trimming cost V 6 bases and J 8 bases; bases outside gene matches: 11. The CDR3 region has the DNA TGTGCCAGCTCTCTATCGGACAGGGGTTTCGATGAGCAGTTCTTC. This encodes CASSLSDRGFDEQFF. Combining the CDR3 with reference TRBV18 and TRBJ2-1 gives the whole variable domain NAGVMQNPRHLVRRRGQEARLRCSPMKGHSHVYWYRQLPEEGLKFMVYLQKENIIDESGMPKERFSAEFPKEGPSILRIQQVVRGDSAAYFCASSLSDRGFDEQFFGPGTRLTVL.

The chain links TRBV27 to TRBJ1-6; D is ambiguous. CDR1 and CDR2 (germline): MNHEY, SMNVEV (reference sequence). Trimming left V 3 bases short and J 7 bases short, with 7 bases between. The CDR3 totals 13 residues. In DNA form, the CDR3 reads TGTGCCAGCAGTTTCGGGCGGAATTCACCCCTCCACTTT. This codes for CASSFGRNSPLHF.

This clone was seen only a few times. The rearrangement joins TRBV7-9 to TRBJ1-3; 7 bases are a match to TRBD1. CDR3 length: 19 amino acids. CDR1 SEHNR and CDR2 FQNEAQ come from the germline V gene (reference sequence). J was trimmed by 0 bases and V by 6 bases; bases with no gene match: 17. In DNA form, the CDR3 reads TGTGCCAGCAGTCATAACAGCCTAGGGGGCTCCAGCTCTGGAAACACCATATATTTT. Encoded protein: CASSHNSLGGSSSGNTIYF.